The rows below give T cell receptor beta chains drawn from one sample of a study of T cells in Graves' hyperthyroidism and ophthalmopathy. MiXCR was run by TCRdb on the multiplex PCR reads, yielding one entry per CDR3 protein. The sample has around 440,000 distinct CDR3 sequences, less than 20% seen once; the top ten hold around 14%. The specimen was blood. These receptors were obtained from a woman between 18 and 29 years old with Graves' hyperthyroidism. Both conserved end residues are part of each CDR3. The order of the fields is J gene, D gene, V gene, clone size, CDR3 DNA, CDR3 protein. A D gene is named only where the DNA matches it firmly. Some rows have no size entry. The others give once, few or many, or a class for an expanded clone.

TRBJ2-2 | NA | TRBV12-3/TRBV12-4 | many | TGTGCCAGCAGGAAGGAGACCGGGGAGCTGTTTTTT | CASRKETGELFF
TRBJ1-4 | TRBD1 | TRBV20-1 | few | TGCAGTGCTATTGGACAGGGGGCTCAGAAACTGTTTTTT | CSAIGQGAQKLFF
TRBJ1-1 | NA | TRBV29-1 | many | TGCAGCGGGGTGCACACTGAAGCTTTCTTT | CSGVHTEAFF
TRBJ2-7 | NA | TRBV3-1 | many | TGTGCCAGCAGCCCCCGTCCGTCTTTTCACGAGCAGTACTTC | CASSPRPSFHEQYF
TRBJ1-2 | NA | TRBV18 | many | TGTGCCAGCTCACCCAAGGAGGGACACCTGAACTATGGCTACACCTTC | CASSPKEGHLNYGYTF
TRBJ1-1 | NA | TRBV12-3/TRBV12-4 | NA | TGTGCCAGCAGGGTCGACAGCCGACTTAACACTGAAGCTTTCTTT | CASRVDSRLNTEAFF
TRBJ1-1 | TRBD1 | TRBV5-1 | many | TGTGCCAGCAGTTCGGACAGGGCTAACACTGAAGCTTTCTTT | CASSSDRANTEAFF
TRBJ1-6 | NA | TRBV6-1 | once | TGTGCCAGCAGCCCTCCAGGGGAAAATTCACCCCTCCACTTT | CASSPPGENSPLHF
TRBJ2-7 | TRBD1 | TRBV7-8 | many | TGTGCCAGCAGCTTAGCGACAGGGGGCTACGAGCAGTACTTC | CASSLATGGYEQYF
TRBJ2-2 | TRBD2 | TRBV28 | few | TGTGCCAGCAGAAGCGTTGCGGCGGGAGGGGGGACCGGGGAGCTGTTTTTT | CASRSVAAGGGTGELFF
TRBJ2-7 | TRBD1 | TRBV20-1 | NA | TGCAGTGCTGCGCCCGGGACAGGCCCCTCCGAGCAGTACTTC | CSAAPGTGPSEQYF
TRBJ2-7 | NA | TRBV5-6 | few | TGTGCCAGCAGCTCAATTGGACAGACCTACGAGCAGTACTTC | CASSSIGQTYEQYF
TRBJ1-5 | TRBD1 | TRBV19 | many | TGTGCCAGTAGTATTGACAGGGTCAATCAGCCCCAGCATTTT | CASSIDRVNQPQHF
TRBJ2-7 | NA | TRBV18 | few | TGTGCCAGCTCACCACCCGCTACAGGGCCGAGCTCCTACGAGCAGTACTTC | CASSPPATGPSSYEQYF
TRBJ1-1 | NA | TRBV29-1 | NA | TGCAGCGTTGATAGAGGGATCGCTGAAGCTTCCTTT | CSVDRGIAEASF
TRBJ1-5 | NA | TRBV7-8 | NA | TGTGCCAGCAGCCCCGAGCGGCGACAGCGCAATCAGCCCCAGCATTTT | CASSPERRQRNQPQHF
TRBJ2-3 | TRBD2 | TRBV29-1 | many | TGCAGCGTCGATAGGACTAGCGGGATGTCAGATACGCAGTATTTT | CSVDRTSGMSDTQYF
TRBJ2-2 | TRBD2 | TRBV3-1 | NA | TGTGCCAGCAGCTTACGAGGCGGGGGGCTGTTTTTT | CASSLRGGGLFF
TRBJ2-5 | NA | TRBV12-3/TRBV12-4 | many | TGTGCCAGCAGTCCCAAGTGGGGGGCCACGGAGACCCAGTACTTC | CASSPKWGATETQYF
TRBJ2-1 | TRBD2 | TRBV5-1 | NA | TGCGCCAGCATCCAGGGAAGCGGGGGGGCGAATGAGCAGTTCTTC | CASIQGSGGANEQFF
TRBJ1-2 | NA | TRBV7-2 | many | TGTGCCAGCAGCTTACGGGGGGCTAACTATGGCTACACCTTC | CASSLRGANYGYTF
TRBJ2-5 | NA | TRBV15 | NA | TGTGCCACCAGCAGAGATGAGGGGGGTGAGACCCAGTACTTC | CATSRDEGGETQYF
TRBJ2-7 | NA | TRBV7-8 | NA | TGTGCCAGCAGCTTAGTCAGGGTACCCTACGAGCAGTACTTC | CASSLVRVPYEQYF
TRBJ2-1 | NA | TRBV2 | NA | TGTGCCAGTCAAAGGATAGATAGGGGCAATGAGCAGTTCTTC | CASQRIDRGNEQFF
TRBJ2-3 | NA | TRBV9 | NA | TGTGCCAGCAGCGTAGGTCAGGGGTTCCCAGATACGCAGTATTTT | CASSVGQGFPDTQYF
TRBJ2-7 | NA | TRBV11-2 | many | TGTGCCAGCAGCTTATTTGGGGACGAGCAGTACTTC | CASSLFGDEQYF
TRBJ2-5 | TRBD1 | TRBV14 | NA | TGTGCCAGCAGCCGAATCAGGACAGGCGTTAGATCGGAGACCCAGTACTTC | CASSRIRTGVRSETQYF
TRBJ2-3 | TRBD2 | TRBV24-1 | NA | TGTGCCACCAGTGATCTAGCGGGGGGGAAAACAGATACGCAGTATTTT | CATSDLAGGKTDTQYF
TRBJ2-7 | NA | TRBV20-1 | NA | TGCAGTGCTAGACGGACGGGTTCCTACGAGCAGTACTTC | CSARRTGSYEQYF
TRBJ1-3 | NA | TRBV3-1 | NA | TGTGCCAGCAGCCAAGACAGAATATCCGGAAACACCATATATTTT | CASSQDRISGNTIYF
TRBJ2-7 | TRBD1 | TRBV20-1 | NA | TGCAGTGCTCCCCCTGGGACAGGGACGAGGGAGCAGTACTTC | CSAPPGTGTREQYF
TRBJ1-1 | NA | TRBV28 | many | TGTGCCAGCATTCCAGCAGTGGGCGACACTGAAGCTTTCTTT | CASIPAVGDTEAFF
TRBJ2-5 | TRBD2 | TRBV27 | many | TGTGCCAGCACCTCCCTTACGAATACTTGGGAGGGTCTACCCCGAGAGACCCAGTACTTC | CASTSLTNTWEGLPRETQYF
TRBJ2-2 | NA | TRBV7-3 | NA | TGTGCCAGCAGCTTAACGACGGCGTTAAAAGGGGAGCTGTTTTTT | CASSLTTALKGELFF
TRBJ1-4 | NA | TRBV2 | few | TGTGCCAGCAGGGGGGGGGCGTTGGCTGAAAAACTGTTTTTT | CASRGGALAEKLFF
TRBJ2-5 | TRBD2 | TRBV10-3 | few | TGTGCCATCAGTGGAACAGGCGGGAGAGGGCAAGAGACCCAGTACTTC | CAISGTGGRGQETQYF
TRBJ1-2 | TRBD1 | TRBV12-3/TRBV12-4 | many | TGTGCCAGCAGACCACAGGGGGACTATGGCTACACCTTC | CASRPQGDYGYTF
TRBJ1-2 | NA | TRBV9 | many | TGTGCCAGCAGCGTAGACGGTTATGGCTACACCTTC | CASSVDGYGYTF
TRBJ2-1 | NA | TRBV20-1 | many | TGCAGTGCTAGAGGGGAATTCAACTCTTACAATGAGCAGTTCTTC | CSARGEFNSYNEQFF
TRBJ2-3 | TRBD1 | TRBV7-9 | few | TGTGCCAGCAGGTCCCTTTCGCAGCAGGGGGCTAGGACAGATACGCAGTATTTT | CASRSLSQQGARTDTQYF
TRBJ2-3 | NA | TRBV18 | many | TGTGCCAGCTCATCCCTTTCCGGGATGGATACGCAGTATTTT | CASSSLSGMDTQYF
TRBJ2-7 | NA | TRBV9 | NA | TGTGCCAGCAGCGTAGAGGGACCGCGCGAGCAGTACTTC | CASSVEGPREQYF
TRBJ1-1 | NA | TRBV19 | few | TGTGCCAGTAGTCCCTGGGGCAGGGGAAGGACTGAAGCTTTCTTT | CASSPWGRGRTEAFF
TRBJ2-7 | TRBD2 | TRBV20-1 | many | TGCAGTGCTAGAGGGGGACTAGCGGGAGGAATGTACTTC | CSARGGLAGGMYF
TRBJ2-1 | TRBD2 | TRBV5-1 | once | TGCGCCAACAGCCCTACTAGCGGGGGGGCCCATGAGCAGTTCTTC | CANSPTSGGAHEQFF
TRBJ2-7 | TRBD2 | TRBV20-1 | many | TGCAGTGCACCCGACCGCGCCGGACTAGTGGCCTACGAGCAGTACTTC | CSAPDRAGLVAYEQYF
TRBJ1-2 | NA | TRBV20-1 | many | TGCAGTGCTCATGGACAGAACAATGGCTACACCTTC | CSAHGQNNGYTF
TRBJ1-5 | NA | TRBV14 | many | TGTGCCAGCAGCCAAGTCGAGGGAAGTCGTCAGCCCCAGCATTTT | CASSQVEGSRQPQHF
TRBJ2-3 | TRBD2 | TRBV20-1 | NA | TGCAGTGCACCCACTGGGACTAGCACAGATACGCGGTATTTT | CSAPTGTSTDTRYF
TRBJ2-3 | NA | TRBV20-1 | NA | TGCAGTGCATCGGGGGATTCTAGCACAGATACGCAGTATTTT | CSASGDSSTDTQYF